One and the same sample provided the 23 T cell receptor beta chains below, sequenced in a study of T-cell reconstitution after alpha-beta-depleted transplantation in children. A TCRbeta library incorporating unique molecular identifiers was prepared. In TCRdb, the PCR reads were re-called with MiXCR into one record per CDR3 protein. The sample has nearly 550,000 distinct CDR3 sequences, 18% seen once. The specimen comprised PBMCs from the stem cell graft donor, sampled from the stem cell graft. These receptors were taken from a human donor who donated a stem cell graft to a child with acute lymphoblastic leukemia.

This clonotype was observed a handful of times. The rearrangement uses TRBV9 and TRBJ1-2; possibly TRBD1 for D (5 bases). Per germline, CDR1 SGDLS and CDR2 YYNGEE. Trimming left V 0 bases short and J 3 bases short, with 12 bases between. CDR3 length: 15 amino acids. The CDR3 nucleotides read TGTGCCAGCAGCGTAGGAGGGGATGGAGACTATGGCTACACCTTC. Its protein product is CASSVGGDGDYGYTF.

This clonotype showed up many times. CDR3 region: CASSYSRVYNEQFF. The CDR3 nucleotides read TGTGCCAGCAGTTACTCTCGGGTGTACAATGAGCAGTTCTTC. The V gene is TRBV6-5, the J gene TRBJ2-1; D is uncertain. The V gene lost 0 bases and the J gene lost 4 bases, with 7 bases spanning the gap. Germline CDR1 reads MNHEY; CDR2 reads SVGAGI. The CDR3 runs 14 residues.

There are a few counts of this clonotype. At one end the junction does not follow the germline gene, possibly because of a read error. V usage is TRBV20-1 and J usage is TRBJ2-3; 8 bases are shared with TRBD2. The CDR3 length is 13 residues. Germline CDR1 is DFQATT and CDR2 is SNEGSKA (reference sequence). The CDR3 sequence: CSARDRTSPGKHF. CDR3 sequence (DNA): TGCAGTGCTAGAGATAGGACTAGCCCGGGGAAGCATTTT.

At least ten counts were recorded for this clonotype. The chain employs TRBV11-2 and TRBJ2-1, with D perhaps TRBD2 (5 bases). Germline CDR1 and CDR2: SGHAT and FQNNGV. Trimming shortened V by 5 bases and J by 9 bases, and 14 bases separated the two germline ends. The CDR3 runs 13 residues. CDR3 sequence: CASSLVEGSEQFF. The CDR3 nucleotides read TGTGCCAGCAGCCTGGTAGAAGGGAGTGAGCAGTTCTTC.

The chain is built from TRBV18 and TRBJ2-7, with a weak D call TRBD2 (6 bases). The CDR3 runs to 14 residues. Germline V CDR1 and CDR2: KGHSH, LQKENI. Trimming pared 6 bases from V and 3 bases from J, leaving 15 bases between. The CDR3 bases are TGTGCCAGCTCCGTGGAGGGATCCGGCTACGAGCAGTACTTC. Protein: CASSVEGSGYEQYF.

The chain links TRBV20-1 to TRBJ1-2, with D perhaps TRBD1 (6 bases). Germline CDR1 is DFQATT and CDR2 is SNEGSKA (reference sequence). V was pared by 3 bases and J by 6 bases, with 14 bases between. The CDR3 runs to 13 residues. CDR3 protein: CSARSQGTDGYTF. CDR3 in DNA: TGCAGTGCTAGGTCCCAGGGGACGGATGGCTACACCTTC.

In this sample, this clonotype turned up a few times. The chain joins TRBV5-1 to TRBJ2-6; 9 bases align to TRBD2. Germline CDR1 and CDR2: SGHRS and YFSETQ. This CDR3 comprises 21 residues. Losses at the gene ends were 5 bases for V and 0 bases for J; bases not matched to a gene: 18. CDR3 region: CASRGTTVLAGSPSGANVLTF. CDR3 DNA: TGCGCCAGCAGGGGCACTACGGTACTAGCGGGTTCCCCCTCTGGGGCCAACGTCCTGACTTTC.

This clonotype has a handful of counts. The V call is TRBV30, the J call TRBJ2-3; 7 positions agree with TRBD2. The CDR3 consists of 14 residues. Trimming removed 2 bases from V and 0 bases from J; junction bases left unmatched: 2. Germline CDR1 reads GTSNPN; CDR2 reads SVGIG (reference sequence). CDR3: CAWSREVSTDTQYF. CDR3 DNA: TGTGCCTGGAGTCGGGAGGTGAGCACAGATACGCAGTATTTT.

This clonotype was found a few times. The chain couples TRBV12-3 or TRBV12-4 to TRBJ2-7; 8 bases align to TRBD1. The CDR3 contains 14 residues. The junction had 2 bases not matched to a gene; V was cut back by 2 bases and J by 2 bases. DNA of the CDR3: TGTGCCAGCAGTTTAACGACAGGGGCCTACGAGCAGTACTTC. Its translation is CASSLTTGAYEQYF.

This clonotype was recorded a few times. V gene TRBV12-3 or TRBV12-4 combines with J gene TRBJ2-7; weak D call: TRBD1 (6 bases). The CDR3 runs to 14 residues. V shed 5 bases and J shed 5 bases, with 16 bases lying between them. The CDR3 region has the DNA TGTGCCAGCAGTCGCCAGGGGATAGGCGACGAGCAGTACTTC. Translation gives CASSRQGIGDEQYF.

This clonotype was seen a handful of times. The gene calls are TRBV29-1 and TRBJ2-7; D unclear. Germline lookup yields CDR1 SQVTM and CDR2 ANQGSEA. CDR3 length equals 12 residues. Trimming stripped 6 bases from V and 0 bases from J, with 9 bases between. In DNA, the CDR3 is TGCAGCGTGGGCCCAAGCTCCTACGAGCAGTACTTC. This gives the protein CSVGPSSYEQYF.

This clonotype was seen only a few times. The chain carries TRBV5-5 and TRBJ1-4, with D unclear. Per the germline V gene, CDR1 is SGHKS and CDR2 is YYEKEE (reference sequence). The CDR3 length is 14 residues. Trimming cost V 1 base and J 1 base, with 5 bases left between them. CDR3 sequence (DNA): TGTGCCAGCAGCTTGTGGGAAACTAATGAAAAACTGTTTTTT. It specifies CASSLWETNEKLFF.

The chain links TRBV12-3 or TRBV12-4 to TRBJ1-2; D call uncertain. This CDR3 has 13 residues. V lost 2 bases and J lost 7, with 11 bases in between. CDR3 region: CASSLPGVTGYTF. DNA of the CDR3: TGTGCCAGCAGTTTACCCGGGGTCACTGGCTACACCTTC.

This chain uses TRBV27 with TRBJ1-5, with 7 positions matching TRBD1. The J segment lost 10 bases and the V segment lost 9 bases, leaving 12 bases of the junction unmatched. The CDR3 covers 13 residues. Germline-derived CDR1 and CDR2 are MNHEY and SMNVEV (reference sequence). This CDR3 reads CASGNRGDVPQHF. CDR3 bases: TGTGCCAGTGGAAACAGGGGTGATGTTCCCCAGCATTTT.

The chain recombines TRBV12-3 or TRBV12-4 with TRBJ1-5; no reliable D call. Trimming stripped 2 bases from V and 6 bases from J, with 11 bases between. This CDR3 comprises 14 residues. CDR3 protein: CASSLRGRSQPQHF. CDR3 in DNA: TGTGCCAGCAGTTTACGGGGAAGGAGTCAGCCCCAGCATTTT.

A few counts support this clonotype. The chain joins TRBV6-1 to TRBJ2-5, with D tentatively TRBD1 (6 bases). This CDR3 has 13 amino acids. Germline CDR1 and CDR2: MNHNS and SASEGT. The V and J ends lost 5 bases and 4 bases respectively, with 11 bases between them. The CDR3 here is CASSPDRLETQYF. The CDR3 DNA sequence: TGTGCCAGCAGTCCGGACAGATTAGAGACCCAGTACTTC.

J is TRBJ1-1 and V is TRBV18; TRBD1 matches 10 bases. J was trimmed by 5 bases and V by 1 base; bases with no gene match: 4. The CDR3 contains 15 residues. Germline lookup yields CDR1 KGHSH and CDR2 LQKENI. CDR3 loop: CASSPRQGARTEAFF. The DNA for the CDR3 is TGTGCCAGCTCACCACGACAGGGGGCCCGGACTGAAGCTTTCTTT.

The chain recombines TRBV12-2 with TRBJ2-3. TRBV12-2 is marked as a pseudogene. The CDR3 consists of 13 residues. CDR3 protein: CASRFGFPDTQYF. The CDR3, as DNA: TGTGCAAGTCGCTTTGGGTTCCCAGATACGCAGTATTTT.

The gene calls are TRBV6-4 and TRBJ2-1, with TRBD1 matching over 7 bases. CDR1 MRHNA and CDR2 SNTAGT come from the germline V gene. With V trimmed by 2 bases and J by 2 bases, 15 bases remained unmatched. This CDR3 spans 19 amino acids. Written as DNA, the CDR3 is TGTGCCAGCAGTGACGGGAGCAGTTTGTGGGACAGACCCTACAATGAGCAGTTCTTC. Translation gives CASSDGSSLWDRPYNEQFF.

The chain's CDR3 is CSVLYRANTEAFF. The CDR3 DNA reads TGCAGCGTCCTTTACAGGGCGAACACTGAAGCTTTCTTT. The chain couples TRBV29-1 to TRBJ1-1, with TRBD1 as a possible D gene (6 bases). V lost 6 bases, J lost 1 base, and 12 bases lay in between. The CDR3 covers 13 residues. Germline V gene sequence: CDR1 SQVTM, CDR2 ANQGSEA.

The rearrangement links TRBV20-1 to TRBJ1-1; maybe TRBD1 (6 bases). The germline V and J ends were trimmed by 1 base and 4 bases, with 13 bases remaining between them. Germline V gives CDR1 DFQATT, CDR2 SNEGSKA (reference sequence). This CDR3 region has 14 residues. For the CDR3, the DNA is TGCAGTGCTAGAGCGGACAGCAGAGTCACTGAAGCTTTCTTT. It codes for CSARADSRVTEAFF.

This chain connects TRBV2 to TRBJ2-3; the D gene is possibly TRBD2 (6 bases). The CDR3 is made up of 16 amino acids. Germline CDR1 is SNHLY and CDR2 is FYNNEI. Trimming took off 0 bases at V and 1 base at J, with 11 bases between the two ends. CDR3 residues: CASSEAGRDRTDTQYF. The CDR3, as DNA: TGTGCCAGCAGTGAAGCGGGGCGGGATCGCACAGATACGCAGTATTTT.

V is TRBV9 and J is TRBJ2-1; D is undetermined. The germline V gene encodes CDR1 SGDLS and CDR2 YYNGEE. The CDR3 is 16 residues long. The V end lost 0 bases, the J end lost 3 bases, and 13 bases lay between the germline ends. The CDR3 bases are TGTGCCAGCAGCGTAGAAGGGAATGGGTACTACAATGAGCAGTTCTTC. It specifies CASSVEGNGYYNEQFF.